The T cell receptor beta chain under discussion was sequenced for a study of T cells in Graves' hyperthyroidism and ophthalmopathy. This clonotype was counted a few times. The CDR3 sequence is 16 residues long. Trimming took 0 bases from V and 3 from J, leaving 12 bases between them. RNA transcripts provided the source from which TCR beta CDR3 regions were amplified. An initial round of RT-PCR targeting the TCR CDR3 relied on the HTBI primer set. TCRdb passed the multiplex PCR reads through MiXCR, listing each CDR3 protein once. Here the sample spans a few hundred thousand distinct CDR3 sequences, roughly 13% being singletons.

The origin of this receptor is a middle-aged woman with Graves' ophthalmopathy. The V gene is TRBV12-3 or TRBV12-4, the J gene TRBJ1-5; weak D call: TRBD1 (5 bases). The sample comprised blood. CDR3 amino acids: CASSLARAGPNQPQHF. The CDR3 DNA reads TGTGCCAGCAGTTTAGCGAGGGCAGGGCCCAATCAGCCCCAGCATTTT.